A single sample is the source of the 23 T cell receptor beta chains below, sequenced in a study of OX40 agonist ivuxolimab in advanced cancers. Repertoires were generated with immunoSEQ multiplex PCR, while TCRdb's copy carries only in-frame clones and drops some. The repertoire has over 100,000 clones, just under 95% of them found once; the top ten carry roughly 0.15%. The sample consisted of CD4+ or CD8+ T cells sorted from blood, taken in a trial of the OX40 agonist ivuxolimab. The receptors were sampled from an adult with an advanced solid tumor such as melanoma, head and neck, liver or kidney cancer.

The gene calls are TRBV15 and TRBJ2-7; possibly TRBD1 for D (6 bases). This CDR3 contains 17 residues. Germline lookup yields CDR1 LNHNV and CDR2 YYDKDF (reference sequence). The V gene lost 2 bases and the J gene lost 3 bases, with 20 bases spanning the gap. CDR3 protein: CATSRRTPGGGHYEQYF. The CDR3 region has the DNA TGTGCCACCAGCAGACGAACCCCCGGTGGGGGACACTACGAGCAGTACTTC.

The V gene is TRBV6-5, the J gene TRBJ1-1; TRBD1 matches at 7 bases. CDR1 and CDR2 from the germline V gene are MNHEY and SVGAGI. There are 13 residues in the CDR3. V was clipped by 4 bases and J by 6 bases; unmatched bases: 5. The CDR3 bases are TGTGCCAGCAGTTCCCGGGACAGTCCTGAAGCTTTCTTT. Amino acids: CASSSRDSPEAFF.

The V gene is TRBV7-3, the J gene TRBJ2-3; D remains unclear. Germline V gene lookup returns CDR1 SGHTA and CDR2 FQGTGA. V was trimmed by 2 bases and J by 2 bases, leaving 11 bases between them. The CDR3 has 15 amino acids. Written as DNA, the CDR3 is TGTGCCAGCAGCTTAGATCTGGATACCACAGATACGCAGTATTTT. Encoded protein: CASSLDLDTTDTQYF. The full variable domain, completed using reference TRBV7-3 and TRBJ2-3, is GAGVSQTPSNKVTEKGKYVELRCDPISGHTALYWYRQSLGQGPEFLIYFQGTGAADDSGLPNDRFFAVRPEGSVSTLKIQRTERGDSAVYLCASSLDLDTTDTQYFGPGTRLTVL.

The chain carries TRBV6-4 and TRBJ2-5, with D perhaps given as TRBD1 or TRBD2 (5 bases each). Germline V gene sequence: CDR1 MRHNA, CDR2 SNTAGT. V was shortened by 5 bases and J by 5 bases, with 21 bases between the two germline ends. The CDR3 runs 16 residues. The CDR3 DNA follows: TGTGCCAGCAGTCTTATCACGGGGCAGGATGGGGAGACCCAGTACTTC. This translates into CASSLITGQDGETQYF.

This chain uses TRBV19 with TRBJ1-5, with TRBD1 matching over 7 bases. The CDR3 has 15 amino acids. Trimming took 3 bases from V and 6 from J; bases not matched to a gene: 8. Germline V gene lookup returns CDR1 LNHDA and CDR2 SQIVND (reference sequence). The CDR3 sequence is CASSIARGSGQPQHF. The CDR3 DNA is TGTGCCAGTAGTATTGCCAGGGGGAGCGGTCAGCCCCAGCATTTT.

This clone was detected once. The chain employs TRBV18 and TRBJ2-2, with D possibly called TRBD1 or TRBD2 (6 bases each). In germline, CDR1 is KGHSH, CDR2 LQKENI. Trimming stripped 6 bases from V and 6 bases from J, with 17 bases between. The CDR3 is made up of 15 amino acids. CDR3 sequence (DNA): TGTGCCAGCTCCCCGACAGGAGGGCAGGCCGGGGAGCTGTTTTTT. This gives the protein CASSPTGGQAGELFF.

This chain uses TRBV6-1 with TRBJ2-5; 8 bases line up with TRBD1. Germline V gene lookup returns CDR1 MNHNS and CDR2 SASEGT. The V and J ends lost 6 bases and 6 bases, in that order; junction bases with no gene match: 12. The CDR3 contains 15 residues. Here the CDR3 DNA reads TGTGCCAGCAGCACGGACAGGGCCAGGAGTAAGACCCAGTACTTC. Translated: CASSTDRARSKTQYF.

This chain connects TRBV14 to TRBJ2-1, with D tentatively TRBD2 (6 bases). Looked up from germline, CDR1 is SGHDN and CDR2 is FVKESK. The ends were cut back, 4 bases at V and 8 bases at J, with 15 bases in the middle. There are 14 residues in the CDR3. The CDR3 loop is CASSPIGSGDEQFF. CDR3 bases: TGTGCCAGCAGCCCCATCGGCTCGGGGGATGAGCAGTTCTTC.

The rearrangement joins TRBV5-1 to TRBJ2-3; no clear D gene. Germline values: CDR1 SGHRS, CDR2 YFSETQ. Trimming left V 1 base short and J 4 bases short, with 7 bases between. The CDR3 has 13 residues. The CDR3 coding sequence is TGCGCCAGCAGCTTGAGACTGGCAGATACGCAGTATTTT. Its translation: CASSLRLADTQYF.

DNA for the CDR3: TGTGCCAGCTCACCGACTAGAATAGGCGAGCAGTACTTC. Its translation is CASSPTRIGEQYF. This chain links TRBV18 with TRBJ2-7; perhaps TRBD2 as D (6 bases). Germline assignment: CDR1 KGHSH and CDR2 LQKENI. The CDR3 has 13 amino acids. V gave up 3 bases and J gave up 6 bases, with 12 bases separating them.

The chain carries TRBV7-2 and TRBJ1-2, with D unclear. Trimming left V 1 base short and J 2 bases short, with 2 bases between. The CDR3 length is 12 residues. Germline loops: CDR1 SGHTA, CDR2 FQGNSA. The CDR3 protein is CASSLVNYGYTF. As DNA, the CDR3 is TGTGCCAGCAGCTTAGTCAACTATGGCTACACCTTC.

The chain has TRBV27 and TRBJ1-3; D remains ambiguous. Trimming removed 0 bases at V and 0 bases at J, with 9 bases between. This CDR3 is built from 16 residues. CDR1 MNHEY and CDR2 SMNVEV come from the germline V gene (reference sequence). The CDR3 region has the DNA TGTGCCAGCAGTTTATCGATCAGCAACTCTGGAAACACCATATATTTT. It encodes CASSLSISNSGNTIYF.

V and J are TRBV18 and TRBJ2-7; TRBD1 matches at 8 bases. The germline gives CDR1 KGHSH, CDR2 LQKENI. The CDR3 is made up of 18 amino acids. Unmatched junction bases numbered 12, after V lost 0 bases and J lost 2 bases. The CDR3 DNA reads TGTGCCAGCTCACCACCTGGAAGGACAGGGATGCTTACCTACGAGCAGTACTTC. Translation gives CASSPPGRTGMLTYEQYF.

The CDR3 spells CASSLQTDTQYF. The CDR3 DNA is TGTGCCAGCAGCTTACAGACAGATACGCAGTATTTT. The V gene is TRBV11-2, the J gene TRBJ2-3; no definite D call. CDR1 and CDR2 from the germline V gene are SGHAT and FQNNGV. V was trimmed by 2 bases and J by 3 bases, leaving 3 bases between them. The CDR3 length is 12 residues.

The V and J genes are TRBV27 and TRBJ1-1; D is unresolved. V was pared by 6 bases and J by 7 bases, with 15 bases between. CDR3 length: 13 amino acids. Germline CDR1 and CDR2: MNHEY and SMNVEV (reference sequence). CDR3 sequence: CASSSSGRGEAFF. CDR3 coding DNA: TGTGCCAGCAGCTCTTCGGGGAGAGGTGAAGCTTTCTTT.

The chain combines TRBV11-2 with TRBJ1-2; a weak D match, TRBD1 (5 bases). The CDR3 spans 16 residues. Trimming took 5 bases from V and 8 from J, leaving 24 bases between them. Per the germline V gene, CDR1 is SGHAT and CDR2 is FQNNGV. CDR3 DNA sequence: TGTGCCAGCAGCATGGTACTGCGACAGCTTGTATACGGCTACACCTTC. This encodes CASSMVLRQLVYGYTF.

V is TRBV18 and J is TRBJ1-1; tentatively, D is TRBD1 (6 bases). The germline CDR1 and CDR2 sequences are KGHSH and LQKENI. The CDR3 extends over 14 amino acids. V was cut by 5 bases and J by 4 bases, with 14 bases left in between. CDR3 coding DNA: TGTGCCAGCTCATCGGACAGCCTAAGCACTGAAGCTTTCTTT. Translating it yields CASSSDSLSTEAFF.

The rearrangement links TRBV6-6 to TRBJ2-7; possible D gene TRBD1, 5 bases. Germline CDR1 MNHNY, CDR2 SVGAGI (reference sequence). The CDR3 runs to 12 residues. Trimming cost V 7 bases and J 2 bases, with 9 bases left between them. The CDR3 coding sequence is TGTGCCAGCACCCTGGGGCCCTACGAGCAGTACTTC. Protein product: CASTLGPYEQYF.

This clone has a single count. The V call is TRBV5-4, the J call TRBJ1-1; D gene uncertain. CDR1 is SGHNT, CDR2 YYREEE, per germline (reference sequence). The CDR3 is made up of 13 amino acids. Trimming left V 5 bases short and J 1 base short, with 9 bases between. CDR3 DNA: TGTGCCAGCAGAGCCTTAGAGAACACTGAAGCTTTCTTT. It translates to CASRALENTEAFF.

The gene calls are TRBV2 and TRBJ1-5; D gene ambiguous. V was trimmed by 2 bases and J by 3 bases, leaving 11 bases between them. The CDR3 extends over 15 amino acids. Germline V gene sequence: CDR1 SNHLY, CDR2 FYNNEI. CDR3 sequence: CASSEQARINQPQHF. The CDR3 bases are TGTGCCAGCAGTGAACAGGCCCGAATCAATCAGCCCCAGCATTTT.

This clone was counted once. The chain couples TRBV5-1 to TRBJ1-1; no definite D call. The CDR3 extends over 13 amino acids. The germline CDR1 and CDR2 sequences are SGHRS and YFSETQ. Trimming took 3 bases from V and 1 from J, leaving 7 bases between them. For the CDR3, the DNA is TGCGCCAGCAGCTCCGACGGGAACACTGAAGCTTTCTTT. The encoded protein is CASSSDGNTEAFF.

The CDR3 region has the DNA TGTGCCAGCAGTTTTCTGCGAGGGGAAGCCTCTGGAAACACCATATATTTT. Amino acid sequence: CASSFLRGEASGNTIYF. The gene calls are TRBV28 and TRBJ1-3, with D tentatively TRBD1 (5 bases). The CDR3 extends over 17 amino acids. Germline values: CDR1 MDHEN, CDR2 SYDVKM. V lost 3 bases, J lost 0 bases, and 15 bases lay in between. Full variable domain (rest looked up from reference TRBV28 and TRBJ1-3): DVKVTQSSRYLVKRTGEKVFLECVQDMDHENMFWYRQDPGLGLRLIYFSYDVKMKEKGDIPEGYSVSREKKERFSLILESASTNQTSMYLCASSFLRGEASGNTIYFGEGSWLTVV.

CDR3 protein: CASSLGDRGGRETQYF. In DNA, the CDR3 is TGCGCCAGCAGCTTGGGGGACAGGGGCGGTCGGGAGACCCAGTACTTC. The gene calls are TRBV5-1 and TRBJ2-5; TRBD1 matches 10 bases. V lost 0 bases to trimming and J lost 5 bases; unmatched junction nucleotides: 7. Germline V CDR1 and CDR2: SGHRS, YFSETQ. The CDR3 totals 16 residues.